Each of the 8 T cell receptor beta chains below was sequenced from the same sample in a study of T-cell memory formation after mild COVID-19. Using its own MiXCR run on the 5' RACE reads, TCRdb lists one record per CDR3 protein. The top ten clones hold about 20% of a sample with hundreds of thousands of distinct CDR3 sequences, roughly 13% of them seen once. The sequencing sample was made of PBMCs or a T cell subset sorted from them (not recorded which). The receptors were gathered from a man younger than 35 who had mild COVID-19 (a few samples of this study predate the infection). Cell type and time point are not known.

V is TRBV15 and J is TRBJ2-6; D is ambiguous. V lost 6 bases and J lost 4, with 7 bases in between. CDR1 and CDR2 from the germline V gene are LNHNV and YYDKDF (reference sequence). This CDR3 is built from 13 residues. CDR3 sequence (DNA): TGTGCCACCAGACTCCTCGGGGCCAACGTCCTGACTTTC. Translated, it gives CATRLLGANVLTF.

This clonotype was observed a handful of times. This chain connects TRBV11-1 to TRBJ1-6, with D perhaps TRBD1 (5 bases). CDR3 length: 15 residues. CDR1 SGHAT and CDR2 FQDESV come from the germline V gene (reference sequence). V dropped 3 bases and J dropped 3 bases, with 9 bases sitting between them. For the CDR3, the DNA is TGTGCCAGCAGCTTTCGGCAGGGCTATAATTCACCCCTCCACTTT. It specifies CASSFRQGYNSPLHF.

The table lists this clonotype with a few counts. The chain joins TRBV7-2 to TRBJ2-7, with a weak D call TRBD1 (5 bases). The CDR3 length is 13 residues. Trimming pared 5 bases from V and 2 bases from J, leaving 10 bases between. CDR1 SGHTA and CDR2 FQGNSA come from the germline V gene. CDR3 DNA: TGTGCCAGCAGCGGGTCGACAGCCTACGAGCAGTACGTC. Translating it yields CASSGSTAYEQYV.

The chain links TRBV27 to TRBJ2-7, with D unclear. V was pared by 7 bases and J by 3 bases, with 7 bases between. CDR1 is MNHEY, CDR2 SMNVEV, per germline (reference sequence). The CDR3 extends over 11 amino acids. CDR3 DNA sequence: TGTGCCAGCAATAATTTCTACGAGCAGTACTTC. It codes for CASNNFYEQYF.

Written as DNA, the CDR3 is TGTGCCAGCAGCTTCTCCAGGGGGCAAGAGACCCAGTACTTC. Translated, it gives CASSFSRGQETQYF. This sequence joins TRBV5-5 and TRBJ2-5; 7 nucleotides line up with TRBD1. Germline V CDR1 and CDR2: SGHKS, YYEKEE (reference sequence). The CDR3 has 14 amino acids. V shed 2 bases, J shed 2 bases, and the junction held 3 bases outside the gene matches.

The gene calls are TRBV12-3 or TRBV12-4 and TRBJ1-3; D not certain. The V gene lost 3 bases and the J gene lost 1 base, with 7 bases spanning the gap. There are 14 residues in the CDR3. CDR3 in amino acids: CASSLSGSGNTIYF. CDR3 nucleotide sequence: TGTGCCAGCAGTTTGTCCGGGTCTGGAAACACCATATATTTT.

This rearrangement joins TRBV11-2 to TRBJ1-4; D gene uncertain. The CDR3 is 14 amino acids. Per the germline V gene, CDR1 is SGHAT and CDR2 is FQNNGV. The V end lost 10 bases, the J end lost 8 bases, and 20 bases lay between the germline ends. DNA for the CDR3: TGTGCCAACAGTGGGGTACTCCGTGGGGAAAAACTGTTTTTT. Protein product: CANSGVLRGEKLFF.

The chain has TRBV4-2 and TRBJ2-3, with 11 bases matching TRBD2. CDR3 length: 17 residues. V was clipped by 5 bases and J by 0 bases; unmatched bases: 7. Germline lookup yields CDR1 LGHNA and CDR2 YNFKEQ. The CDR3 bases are TGTGCCAGCAGCATTAGCGGGGGGGCCCTAAGCACAGATACGCAGTATTTT. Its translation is CASSISGGALSTDTQYF.